A selection of T cell receptor beta chains follows, all from one sample in a study of shared clonotypes between healthy human individuals. Assay: immunoSEQ multiplex PCR; the TCRdb copy retains only in-frame clones and omits some. Altogether roughly 500,000 clones are present, 76% being singletons, with the ten largest covering approximately 13%. Sequenced input: PBMCs. All receptors derive from a woman in her thirties or forties in good health. Some clones in this sample may be carry-over from other donors' samples. CDR3s include the opening cysteine and the closing phenylalanine or tryptophan. D genes are given only for firm matches. The size entry is marked missing in some rows and otherwise reads once, few, many or a size class.

V gene	J gene	D gene	clone size	CDR3 DNA	CDR3 protein
TRBV28	TRBJ1-2	-	-	TGTGCCAGCATCCCGCCGGGGACAAAAGGGGGCTACACCTTC	CASIPPGTKGGYTF
TRBV30	TRBJ1-6	-	few	TGTGCCTGGAGTGTACCTAGCTCCTATAATTCACCCCTCCACTTT	CAWSVPSSYNSPLHF
TRBV27	TRBJ2-1	TRBD1	-	TGTGCCAGCAGCTCTGACAGGGGGCACAATGAGCAGTTCTTC	CASSSDRGHNEQFF
TRBV25-1	TRBJ1-6	-	few	TGTGCCAGCAGTGAATTAGGAGAGGGGTTGGGTTCACCCCTCCACTTT	CASSELGEGLGSPLHF
TRBV30	TRBJ1-3	-	-	TGTGCCTGGAGCTTTTGGTCGGCTGGAAACACCATATATTTT	CAWSFWSAGNTIYF
TRBV19	TRBJ2-7	TRBD2	-	TGTGCCAGTAGTATAGGGGAGGGAAGGACCTACGAGCAGTACTTC	CASSIGEGRTYEQYF
TRBV7-8	TRBJ1-4	TRBD1	-	TGTGCCAGCAGCCCGGGACAGGGGAGGGAAAAACTGTTTTTT	CASSPGQGREKLFF
TRBV6-1	TRBJ1-5	-	many	TGTGCCAGCAGTGACTGGGAGAATCAGCCCCAGCATTTT	CASSDWENQPQHF
TRBV29-1	TRBJ1-2	-	-	TGCAGCGTTGTACATAATTTGAATGGCTACACCTTC	CSVVHNLNGYTF
TRBV23-1	TRBJ1-2	-	-	TGCGCCAGCAGCCTAAGGGGGTGCGGACAGCCCACGTCCCAAAACTATGGCTACACCTTC	CASSLRGCGQPTSQNYGYTF
TRBV5-1	TRBJ2-4	-	-	TGCGCCAGCAGCTTGGATGGCCTAGCCAAAAACATTCAGTACTTC	CASSLDGLAKNIQYF
TRBV7-2	TRBJ1-1	-	-	TGTGCCAGCAGCGCTAGTGGGGGACGCACTGAAGCTTTCTTT	CASSASGGRTEAFF
TRBV4-3	TRBJ2-7	TRBD2	-	TGCGCCAGCAGCCAAGTGGGCGGGAGGATAGGCGAGCAGTACTTC	CASSQVGGRIGEQYF
TRBV30	TRBJ2-7	TRBD2	few	TGTGCCTGGAGTGTACTAGCGGGGTCCTACGAGCAGTACTTC	CAWSVLAGSYEQYF
TRBV4-2	TRBJ1-2	-	once	TGTGCCAGCAGCCAAGGTGGGGGAGGGGATGGCTACACCTTC	CASSQGGGGDGYTF
TRBV7-8	TRBJ1-1	-	-	TGTGCCAGCAGCTTAATCCAGGGTGACACTGAAGCTTTCTTT	CASSLIQGDTEAFF
TRBV29-1	TRBJ2-3	TRBD2	many	TGCAGCGTTGCTGGACTAGCGGGCACAGATACGCAGTATTTT	CSVAGLAGTDTQYF
TRBV19	TRBJ2-1	TRBD2	-	TGTGCCAGTAGTCCGCTCACTAGCGGGAGGGCCGATGAGCAGTTCTTC	CASSPLTSGRADEQFF
TRBV28	TRBJ2-7	TRBD1	few	TGTGCCAGCAACAGCCCCCTACAGGGGTTCGAGCAGTACTTC	CASNSPLQGFEQYF
TRBV11-3	TRBJ2-3	TRBD2	-	TGTGCCAGCAGCCTAGCCGGGGGGGGCACAGATACGCAGTATTTT	CASSLAGGGTDTQYF
TRBV2	TRBJ2-5	-	-	TGTGCCAGCAGTGAACTAGTTTCGATAGAGACCCAGTACTTC	CASSELVSIETQYF
TRBV18	TRBJ2-2	TRBD1	-	TGTGCCAGCTCACCAACCGGTGGGACAGGGAACACCGGGGAGCTGTTTTTT	CASSPTGGTGNTGELFF
TRBV7-2	TRBJ1-1	-	-	TGTGCTACCCGACTCCCCACCCTCACTGAAGCTTTCTTT	CATRLPTLTEAFF
TRBV30	TRBJ2-2	TRBD2	-	TGTGCCTCAGATGGCGGGAGGGCCTTCACCGGGGAGCTGTTTTTT	CASDGGRAFTGELFF
TRBV5-5	TRBJ2-1	-	-	TGTGCCAGCAGCACCACTTCCGGGGCCGGGGGGCAGTTCTTC	CASSTTSGAGGQFF
TRBV7-3	TRBJ2-6	-	-	TGTGCCAGCAGCTTAGACCCAGGGGCTGGGGCCAACGTCCTGACTTTC	CASSLDPGAGANVLTF
TRBV7-8	TRBJ2-7	-	-	TGTGCCAGCAGCTTAGTGGCAACAGCCTCCTACGAGCAGTACTTC	CASSLVATASYEQYF
TRBV5-1	TRBJ2-7	TRBD2	-	TGCGCCAGCAGCTTGGAAGGGAGGACGTCGGGGGGGCAGTACTTC	CASSLEGRTSGGQYF
TRBV27	TRBJ1-2	-	-	TGTGCCAGCAGATCCGGACATAGAGATGGCTACGCCTTC	CASRSGHRDGYAF
TRBV2	TRBJ2-7	TRBD2	-	TGTGCCAGCTCAAGCGGGGTACCCTACGAGCAGTACTTC	CASSSGVPYEQYF
TRBV7-8	TRBJ1-3	-	few	TGTGCCAGCAGCTTATGGGGTTCTGGAAACACCATATATTTT	CASSLWGSGNTIYF
TRBV28	TRBJ1-1	TRBD1	-	TGTGCCACCGGACAGGTTGAAGCTTTCTTT	CATGQVEAFF
TRBV7-2	TRBJ1-6	TRBD1	-	TGTGCCAGCAGCCTACAGGGGTGGAATTCACCCCTCCACTTT	CASSLQGWNSPLHF